This T cell receptor (beta chain) was profiled in a study of shared clonotypes between healthy human individuals. Tens of thousands of T cell genomes (around 0.2 ug DNA) went into each sorted-subset replicate. Repertoires were generated with immunoSEQ multiplex PCR, while TCRdb's copy carries only in-frame clones and drops some. Found here are 2 million to 3 million clones, 85% to 95% of them singletons; the top ten hold around 0.15%. Caucasian adults living in Nashville, Tennessee, provided all samples. Trimming cost V 3 bases and J 5 bases, with 13 bases left between them. This CDR3 is 15 amino acids long. CDR1 is MNHNS, CDR2 SASEGT, per germline.

The sequence derives from a man between 18 and 35 years old in good health. J is TRBJ1-4 and V is TRBV6-1, with a possible D match to TRBD1 (5 bases). Specimen: naive CD4+ T cells sorted from blood. Subset denoted: CD45RA+ positively selected. CDR3 sequence reads: CASSDPGKGNEKLFF. Here the CDR3 DNA reads TGTGCCAGCAGTGACCCAGGGAAAGGAAATGAAAAACTGTTTTTT.